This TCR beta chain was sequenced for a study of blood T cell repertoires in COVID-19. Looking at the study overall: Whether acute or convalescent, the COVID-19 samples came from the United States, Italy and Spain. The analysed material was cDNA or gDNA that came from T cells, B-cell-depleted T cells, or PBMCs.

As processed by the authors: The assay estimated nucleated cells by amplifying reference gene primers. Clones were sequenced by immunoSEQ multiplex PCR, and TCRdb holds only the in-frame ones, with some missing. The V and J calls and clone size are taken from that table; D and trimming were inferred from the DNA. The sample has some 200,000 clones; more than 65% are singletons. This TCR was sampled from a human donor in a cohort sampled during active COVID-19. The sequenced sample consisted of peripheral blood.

The CDR3 DNA sequence: TGCGCCAGCAGCCAAACCGGGACTAGCCTCTACGAGCAGTACTTC. It translates to CASSQTGTSLYEQYF. The V gene is TRBV4-1, the J gene TRBJ2-7, with 9 bases lining up with TRBD2. V lost 2 bases to trimming and J lost 3 bases; unmatched junction nucleotides: 5. Germline CDR1 is MGHRA and CDR2 is YSYEKL. This CDR3 has 15 residues.